The T cell receptor beta chain described here comes from a study of blood T cells in healthy people across ages. Study as a whole: Per two T cells, template switching captured roughly one barcoded beta molecule.

The CDR3 spans 16 residues. Trimming removed 5 bases at V and 3 bases at J, with 18 bases between. Per the germline V gene, CDR1 is MNHEY and CDR2 is SVGAGI. General observations from the study: Estimates drawn from one million T cells were deemed to understate diversity.

Sample-barcoded 5' priming and a J-beta primer mix drove a second PCR of 7 to 11 cycles. Using its own MiXCR run on the 5' RACE reads, TCRdb lists one record per CDR3 protein. There are roughly 830,000 distinct CDR3 sequences in the sample; roughly 60% occur only once, and 28% lies in the top ten. Details on this clonotype: Its antigen remains unknown.

In each sample, at least 6 million PBMCs were isolated. Sample: blood. The rearrangement joins TRBV6-5 to TRBJ2-3; TRBD2 is a possible D gene (5 bases). This clonotype was sampled from a man aged 30 to 45 in good health. The chain's CDR3 is CASSPRGGGGTDTQYF. CDR3 nucleotides: TGTGCCAGCAGTCCCCGTGGAGGCGGTGGTACAGATACGCAGTATTTT.